The rows below give T cell receptor beta chains drawn from one sample of a study of blood T cell repertoires in COVID-19. Sequencing used immunoSEQ multiplex PCR; TCRdb keeps in-frame clones, though not all of them. The repertoire consists of 200,000 to 250,000 clones, with approximately 91% occurring once and the leading ten covering around 0.9%. The sample was peripheral blood. All receptors come from a man aged 30 to 45 with COVID-19, enrolled during active disease. CDR3s include the opening cysteine and the closing phenylalanine or tryptophan. Each record gives: D gene, V gene, J gene, clone size, CDR3 DNA, CDR3 protein. The D gene is left open where the match is weak. Size tells how often a clone was seen (once, few, many) or the class of an expanded clone, and some rows leave it out.

D gene: TRBD1; V gene: TRBV2; J gene: TRBJ2-4; clone size: NA; CDR3 DNA: TGTGCCAGCACCAATACCGGGACAGGGGGAGACATTCAGTACTTC; CDR3 protein: CASTNTGTGGDIQYF
D gene: NA; V gene: TRBV5-6; J gene: TRBJ1-2; clone size: NA; CDR3 DNA: TGTGCCAGCAGCTTGGCTGGGCGGGGGGTACGAGGTGGCTACACCTTC; CDR3 protein: CASSLAGRGVRGGYTF
D gene: NA; V gene: TRBV6-5; J gene: TRBJ1-5; clone size: NA; CDR3 DNA: TGTGCCAGCAGAGGCACAGGGAGAGGCAATCAGCCCCAGCATTTT; CDR3 protein: CASRGTGRGNQPQHF
D gene: TRBD1; V gene: TRBV7-3; J gene: TRBJ2-5; clone size: once; CDR3 DNA: TGTGCCAGCAGCTCCCAACAATCCGGGACAGGGTTACAAGAGACCCAGTACTTC; CDR3 protein: CASSSQQSGTGLQETQYF
D gene: NA; V gene: TRBV12-3/TRBV12-4; J gene: TRBJ2-5; clone size: NA; CDR3 DNA: TGTGCCAGCAGCAGGACCTCAGGGGAGACCCAGTACTTC; CDR3 protein: CASSRTSGETQYF
D gene: NA; V gene: TRBV4-2; J gene: TRBJ2-7; clone size: few; CDR3 DNA: TGTGCCAGCAGCCAAGAGGGGGCGGAGCAGTACTTC; CDR3 protein: CASSQEGAEQYF
D gene: TRBD2; V gene: TRBV5-6; J gene: TRBJ2-5; clone size: NA; CDR3 DNA: TGTGCCAGCAGCTTTAGTAGCGGGGGGGAGACCCAGTACTTC; CDR3 protein: CASSFSSGGETQYF
D gene: TRBD1; V gene: TRBV6-5; J gene: TRBJ1-1; clone size: NA; CDR3 DNA: TGTGCCAGCACGTACCGGGACAGGGTTTACACTGAAGCTTTCTTT; CDR3 protein: CASTYRDRVYTEAFF
D gene: NA; V gene: TRBV9; J gene: TRBJ2-7; clone size: NA; CDR3 DNA: TGTGCCAGCAGCGTAGGAGGCCCCTCCGGTTACGAGCAGTACTTC; CDR3 protein: CASSVGGPSGYEQYF
D gene: TRBD1; V gene: TRBV7-9; J gene: TRBJ1-2; clone size: NA; CDR3 DNA: TGTGCCAGCAGCATATGGACAGGGGATGGCTACACCTTC; CDR3 protein: CASSIWTGDGYTF
D gene: TRBD2; V gene: TRBV3-1/TRBV3-2; J gene: TRBJ2-1; clone size: NA; CDR3 DNA: TGTGCCAGCAGCCCTAGCGGGGGGTGGGGTGAGCAGTTCTTC; CDR3 protein: CASSPSGGWGEQFF
D gene: TRBD1; V gene: TRBV28; J gene: TRBJ1-3; clone size: once; CDR3 DNA: TGTGCCAGCAGCAAGGGGGCTAAAGGAAACACCATATATTTT; CDR3 protein: CASSKGAKGNTIYF
D gene: NA; V gene: TRBV6-1; J gene: TRBJ1-1; clone size: NA; CDR3 DNA: TGTGCCAGCAGTGAGCAGGGAAGGGGCACTGAAGCTTTCTTT; CDR3 protein: CASSEQGRGTEAFF
D gene: TRBD2; V gene: TRBV7-3; J gene: TRBJ2-5; clone size: NA; CDR3 DNA: TGTGCCAGCAGCTTAGCCCCCCCCGGGGAGGGAGAGACCCAGTACTTC; CDR3 protein: CASSLAPPGEGETQYF
D gene: NA; V gene: TRBV30; J gene: TRBJ2-2; clone size: NA; CDR3 DNA: TGTGCCTGGAGTGTACAGGAGGGCTACACCGGGGAGCTGTTTTTT; CDR3 protein: CAWSVQEGYTGELFF
D gene: TRBD1; V gene: TRBV9; J gene: TRBJ2-3; clone size: NA; CDR3 DNA: TGTGCCAGCAGCGCACGAACCGGGACAGTCACAGATACGCAGTATTTT; CDR3 protein: CASSARTGTVTDTQYF
D gene: NA; V gene: TRBV4-1; J gene: TRBJ1-2; clone size: once; CDR3 DNA: TGCGCCAGCAGCCAAGTCTCTGACTATGGCTACACCTTC; CDR3 protein: CASSQVSDYGYTF
D gene: TRBD2; V gene: TRBV5-1; J gene: TRBJ2-3; clone size: once; CDR3 DNA: TGCGCCAGCAGCTTGGGGACTAGCGTGGTTACGCAGTATTTT; CDR3 protein: CASSLGTSVVTQYF
D gene: NA; V gene: TRBV7-9; J gene: TRBJ1-1; clone size: NA; CDR3 DNA: TGTGCCAGCAGCCCGTCCTTCGGGGCAGCGGGCACTGAAGCTTTCTTT; CDR3 protein: CASSPSFGAAGTEAFF
D gene: NA; V gene: TRBV11-1; J gene: TRBJ2-1; clone size: NA; CDR3 DNA: TGTGCCAGCAGCTTAGCAGGGCCAGGGGGGTATATTGGCAATGAGCAGTTCTTC; CDR3 protein: CASSLAGPGGYIGNEQFF
D gene: NA; V gene: TRBV29-1; J gene: TRBJ1-2; clone size: NA; CDR3 DNA: TGCAGCGTTGACCAGTCCGATGGCTACACCTTC; CDR3 protein: CSVDQSDGYTF
D gene: TRBD1; V gene: TRBV5-5; J gene: TRBJ1-1; clone size: few; CDR3 DNA: TGTGCCAGCAGCCCCCGTTGGGACAGAGAAGCTTTCTTT; CDR3 protein: CASSPRWDREAFF
D gene: NA; V gene: TRBV6-6; J gene: TRBJ2-7; clone size: NA; CDR3 DNA: TGTGCCAGCGTGGACAGTAACTACGAGCAGTACTTC; CDR3 protein: CASVDSNYEQYF
D gene: TRBD1; V gene: TRBV19; J gene: TRBJ1-5; clone size: NA; CDR3 DNA: TGTGCCAGTAGTATAGACCCGCCCGGGACAGCAGATAATCAGCCCCAGCATTTT; CDR3 protein: CASSIDPPGTADNQPQHF
D gene: TRBD1; V gene: TRBV2; J gene: TRBJ1-5; clone size: NA; CDR3 DNA: TGTGCCAGCAAAGAAACAGGGGGTGGCAATCAGCCCCAGCATTTT; CDR3 protein: CASKETGGGNQPQHF
D gene: NA; V gene: TRBV5-1; J gene: TRBJ1-2; clone size: NA; CDR3 DNA: TGCGCCAGCAGGGAGGACAGCTATGGCTACACCTTC; CDR3 protein: CASREDSYGYTF
D gene: TRBD1; V gene: TRBV6-2/TRBV6-3; J gene: TRBJ1-5; clone size: NA; CDR3 DNA: TGTGCCAGCAGTCAAGACAGGGGAGGCAATCAGCCCCAGCATTTT; CDR3 protein: CASSQDRGGNQPQHF
D gene: NA; V gene: TRBV9; J gene: TRBJ2-5; clone size: NA; CDR3 DNA: TGTGCCAGCAGCGTAGTTAGCGACCTGGCGTCGACCCAGTACTTC; CDR3 protein: CASSVVSDLASTQYF
D gene: TRBD2; V gene: TRBV6-4; J gene: TRBJ2-3; clone size: NA; CDR3 DNA: TGTGCCAGCAGTGAGGGACCCGGGGGGGGCACAGATACGCAGTATTTT; CDR3 protein: CASSEGPGGGTDTQYF
D gene: TRBD1; V gene: TRBV5-1; J gene: TRBJ1-5; clone size: NA; CDR3 DNA: TGCGCCAGCAGCTTAAAAGGGGGCGATCAGCCCCAGCATTTT; CDR3 protein: CASSLKGGDQPQHF
D gene: TRBD1; V gene: TRBV12-5; J gene: TRBJ1-3; clone size: once; CDR3 DNA: TGTGCTAGTGGTTTGGTACTCGAGACAGGGTCCGGAAACACCATATATTTT; CDR3 protein: CASGLVLETGSGNTIYF
D gene: NA; V gene: TRBV6-5; J gene: TRBJ1-5; clone size: once; CDR3 DNA: TGTGCCAGCAGGCAGGATTATAGCAATCAGCCCCAGCATTTT; CDR3 protein: CASRQDYSNQPQHF
D gene: TRBD1; V gene: TRBV5-1; J gene: TRBJ2-5; clone size: NA; CDR3 DNA: TGCGCCAGCAGCTACGCAGGGGGAAACCAAGAGACCCAGTACTTC; CDR3 protein: CASSYAGGNQETQYF
D gene: TRBD2; V gene: TRBV25-1; J gene: TRBJ2-1; clone size: NA; CDR3 DNA: TGTGCCAGCAGTCCCCGACTAGCGGGGGGGTCTAATGAGCAGTTCTTC; CDR3 protein: CASSPRLAGGSNEQFF
D gene: TRBD1; V gene: TRBV24-1; J gene: TRBJ2-2; clone size: NA; CDR3 DNA: TGTGCCACGGGGGACAGTGCGAACACCGGGGAGCTGTTTTTT; CDR3 protein: CATGDSANTGELFF
D gene: TRBD1; V gene: TRBV29-1; J gene: TRBJ2-7; clone size: NA; CDR3 DNA: TGCAGCGTTGGGCCCCGGACAGGGGTCTACGAGCAGTACTTC; CDR3 protein: CSVGPRTGVYEQYF
D gene: NA; V gene: TRBV6-5; J gene: TRBJ1-2; clone size: NA; CDR3 DNA: TGTGCCAGCAGTTACTCTGACCAGGCAGGAGGCTACACCTTC; CDR3 protein: CASSYSDQAGGYTF
D gene: NA; V gene: TRBV27; J gene: TRBJ1-5; clone size: NA; CDR3 DNA: TGTGCCAGCAGTTTTATTTGGGCGCCCAATCAGCCCCAGCATTTT; CDR3 protein: CASSFIWAPNQPQHF
D gene: NA; V gene: TRBV21-1; J gene: TRBJ1-1; clone size: NA; CDR3 DNA: TGTGCCAGCAGAGGACAGGGCGTAGAGGAAGCTTTCTTT; CDR3 protein: CASRGQGVEEAFF
D gene: NA; V gene: TRBV9; J gene: TRBJ2-5; clone size: NA; CDR3 DNA: TGTGCCAGCAGCGTGGATATGGGGACTCTACAAGAGACCCAGTACTTC; CDR3 protein: CASSVDMGTLQETQYF
D gene: TRBD1; V gene: TRBV5-1; J gene: TRBJ2-5; clone size: NA; CDR3 DNA: TGCGCCAGCAGCCCGGGACAGGGCGGAGAGACCCAGTACTTC; CDR3 protein: CASSPGQGGETQYF
D gene: TRBD1; V gene: TRBV7-9; J gene: TRBJ1-1; clone size: NA; CDR3 DNA: TGTGCCAGCAGCTTATCGGGGACAGGGTGGGGACCGAACACTGAAGCTTTCTTT; CDR3 protein: CASSLSGTGWGPNTEAFF
D gene: NA; V gene: TRBV11-1; J gene: TRBJ2-7; clone size: NA; CDR3 DNA: TGTGCCAGCAGCCCCAGAGTCCAGGGGCAAGAGCAGTACTTC; CDR3 protein: CASSPRVQGQEQYF
D gene: NA; V gene: TRBV10-3; J gene: TRBJ1-3; clone size: NA; CDR3 DNA: TGTGCCATCTGGGACAACACAGCCTCTGGAAACACCATATATTTT; CDR3 protein: CAIWDNTASGNTIYF
D gene: NA; V gene: TRBV3-1/TRBV3-2; J gene: TRBJ1-2; clone size: NA; CDR3 DNA: TGTGCCAGCAGCCAAGGGGCGTGGGGGGAACCTAACTATGGCTACACCTTC; CDR3 protein: CASSQGAWGEPNYGYTF
D gene: TRBD1; V gene: TRBV11-3; J gene: TRBJ2-1; clone size: NA; CDR3 DNA: TGTGCCAGCAGCTCCTCGGGGACAGAGAACAATGAGCAGTTCTTC; CDR3 protein: CASSSSGTENNEQFF
D gene: NA; V gene: TRBV5-1; J gene: TRBJ2-7; clone size: once; CDR3 DNA: TGCGCCAGCAGCTTGGGTCAGGGTCCCGACGAGCAGTACTTC; CDR3 protein: CASSLGQGPDEQYF
D gene: NA; V gene: TRBV18; J gene: TRBJ1-5; clone size: NA; CDR3 DNA: TGTGCCAGCTCACCACAGGGTGGGAGGAACGAAGGACAGCCCCAGCATTTT; CDR3 protein: CASSPQGGRNEGQPQHF
D gene: NA; V gene: TRBV6-5; J gene: TRBJ1-5; clone size: NA; CDR3 DNA: TGTGCCAGCAGTTACTCACAGGGAAGCAATCAGCCCCAGCATTTT; CDR3 protein: CASSYSQGSNQPQHF
D gene: NA; V gene: TRBV3-1/TRBV3-2; J gene: TRBJ1-5; clone size: NA; CDR3 DNA: TGTGCCAGCAGCTTAACAGATCAGCCCCAGCATTTT; CDR3 protein: CASSLTDQPQHF
D gene: NA; V gene: TRBV7-9; J gene: TRBJ2-5; clone size: few; CDR3 DNA: TGTGCCAGCAGCTTATCCTCCGGAGGGAGAGAGACCCAGTACTTC; CDR3 protein: CASSLSSGGRETQYF
D gene: TRBD2; V gene: TRBV6-1; J gene: TRBJ2-1; clone size: NA; CDR3 DNA: TGTGCCAGCAGTGATACTAGCGGGGGGGCTCGTGAGCAGTTCTTC; CDR3 protein: CASSDTSGGAREQFF
D gene: NA; V gene: TRBV7-2; J gene: TRBJ1-4; clone size: NA; CDR3 DNA: TGTGCCAGCAGCTTATACGGGTTGGCTAATGAAAAACTGTTTTTT; CDR3 protein: CASSLYGLANEKLFF
D gene: TRBD2; V gene: TRBV4-1; J gene: TRBJ2-1; clone size: NA; CDR3 DNA: TGCGCCAGCAGCCCAATCGGGGCTAGCGGGGGGGCCTTTCGGTTCTTC; CDR3 protein: CASSPIGASGGAFRFF